This TCR beta chain is drawn from a study of regulatory T cells in long-lasting Graves disease. Study overall: Persistent cases took antithyroid drugs over 5 years and stayed TSH receptor antibody positive. General study points: There were preferences for TRBV28, TRBJ1-2 and TRBJ2-5 in persistent disease. Among persistent patients, a larger number of public clonotypes were shared (roughly 2,900) than among newly diagnosed patients (around 980).

The time point here: persistent/refractory GD, antithyroid drugs over 5 years with positive TRAb. There was RNA extracted from PBMCs, and the TCR library was made from it. From an endocrinology department in Xi'an, China, came the patients. Arm-PCR of CDR3 regions and iRepertoire HTBI primers were used to build TCR beta libraries. TCRdb re-analysed the multiplex PCR reads in MiXCR, keeping a single row per CDR3 protein. Of 250,000 to 300,000 distinct CDR3 sequences listed, roughly a fifth are singletons. In its sample, this clonotype was seen a few times. The target antigen is unknown. V dropped 1 base and J dropped 2 bases, with 10 bases sitting between them. Looked up from germline, CDR1 is SGHTA and CDR2 is FQGNSA. This CDR3 comprises 15 residues.

The source is a female donor with Graves disease. This chain connects TRBV7-2 to TRBJ2-3, with D unclear. The sample here was peripheral blood mononuclear cells (PBMCs), taken when the disease was refractory, from a patient treated with antithyroid drugs. The CDR3 loop is CASSLVKDDTDTQYF. The CDR3 DNA reads as TGTGCCAGCAGCTTAGTTAAGGACGACACAGATACGCAGTATTTT. The full variable domain, rest sourced from reference TRBV7-2 and TRBJ2-3, is GAGVSQSPSNKVTEKGKDVELRCDPISGHTALYWYRQSLGQGLEFLIYFQGNSAPDKSGLPSDRFSAERTGGSVSTLTIQRTQQEDSAVYLCASSLVKDDTDTQYFGPGTRLTVL.